The 14 T cell receptor beta chains below come from one sample, sequenced in a study of early T cells in non-severe SARS-CoV-2 infection. MiXCR, applied by TCRdb to the 5' RACE reads, yields one record per CDR3 protein. This table has more than 60,000 distinct CDR3 sequences, roughly 12% appearing once. The sample here was whole blood, taken at baseline. The receptor source for this set is an adult who was a healthcare worker with PCR-confirmed SARS-CoV-2 infection or an uninfected control (not recorded which).

This rearrangement joins TRBV28 to TRBJ1-1; 9 nucleotides align to TRBD1. The CDR3 has 19 residues. V dropped 5 bases and J dropped 0; count of bases not matched to a gene: 16. The germline CDR1 and CDR2 sequences are MDHEN and SYDVKM. The CDR3 DNA is TGTGCCAGCAGTCGCCCCCTAGTCAGGGACAGGGACCTGAACACTGAAGCTTTCTTT. Translating gives CASSRPLVRDRDLNTEAFF.

This clonotype has just a few counts. The rearrangement uses TRBV11-2 and TRBJ1-6; D is uncertain. Germline CDR1 and CDR2: SGHAT and FQNNGV. V gave up 2 bases and J gave up 6 bases, with 5 bases separating them. CDR3 length: 13 amino acids. CDR3 amino acids: CASSLILNSPLHF. CDR3 in DNA: TGTGCCAGCAGCTTAATCCTTAATTCACCCCTCCACTTT.

There are many counts of this clonotype. This chain links TRBV11-2 with TRBJ2-2; 7 nucleotides line up with TRBD2. V shed 5 bases and J 0 bases; nucleotides not matched to a gene: 6. Per germline, CDR1 SGHAT and CDR2 FQNNGV. The CDR3 totals 16 residues. CDR3 sequence (DNA): TGTGCCAGCAGCCCGCGGGGGTTCGCGAACACCGGGGAGCTGTTTTTT. As protein: CASSPRGFANTGELFF.

V is TRBV28 and J is TRBJ2-7; D gene ambiguous. The CDR3 covers 15 residues. The V gene lost 3 bases and the J gene lost 0 bases, with 12 bases spanning the gap. Germline CDR1 and CDR2: MDHEN and SYDVKM. The CDR3 protein is CASSFSRRSSYEQYF. CDR3 in DNA: TGTGCCAGCAGTTTTAGCCGCCGAAGCTCCTACGAGCAGTACTTC.

V and J are TRBV28 and TRBJ1-2, with D hard to call. Germline V gene sequence: CDR1 MDHEN, CDR2 SYDVKM. V shed 6 bases and J shed 8 bases, with 16 bases lying between them. The CDR3 is 13 residues long. The CDR3 nucleotides read TGTGCCAGCAGGGAGAGTGCTCTCTGGGGCTACACCTTC. It specifies CASRESALWGYTF.

There are many counts of this clonotype. This chain connects TRBV5-6 to TRBJ1-1; 7 bases fit TRBD1. Germline V gene data show CDR1 as SGHDT and CDR2 as YYEEEE. The junction had 7 bases not matched to a gene; V was cut back by 4 bases and J by 7 bases. The CDR3 is 13 residues long. CDR3 residues: CASSVGQPIEAFF. CDR3 bases: TGTGCCAGCAGCGTGGGACAGCCTATTGAAGCTTTCTTT. Combining the CDR3 with reference TRBV5-6 and TRBJ1-1 gives the whole variable domain DAGVTQSPTHLIKTRGQQVTLRCSPKSGHDTVSWYQQALGQGPQFIFQYYEEEERQRGNFPDRFSGHQFPNYSSELNVNALLLGDSALYLCASSVGQPIEAFFGQGTRLTVV.

The V call is TRBV7-9, the J call TRBJ1-1; D remains ambiguous. The CDR3 loop spans 16 amino acids. The ends were cut back, 2 bases at V and 4 bases at J, with 17 bases in the middle. CDR1 is SEHNR and CDR2 is FQNEAQ in the germline V gene (reference sequence). For the CDR3, the DNA is TGTGCCAGCAGCTTAATGGTGGGGTCGCGGGGCACTGAAGCTTTCTTT. Its protein is CASSLMVGSRGTEAFF.

The chain uses TRBV20-1 and TRBJ1-2, with TRBD1 matching over 7 bases. The CDR3 has 13 amino acids. Germline V CDR1 and CDR2: DFQATT, SNEGSKA (reference sequence). For the CDR3, the DNA is TGCAGGGCTGGTACAGGGGCTAACTATGGCTACACCTTC. Translated: CRAGTGANYGYTF.

In DNA, the CDR3 is TGCAGTGCATTCGACAGGGCAAGCAATCAGCCCCAGCATTTT. Translation: CSAFDRASNQPQHF. This chain joins TRBV20-1 and TRBJ1-5; 7 nucleotides match TRBD1. V trimming: 6 bases; J trimming: 1 base; junction bases outside the gene matches: 6. The CDR3 sequence is 14 residues long. Germline V gene lookup returns CDR1 DFQATT and CDR2 SNEGSKA (reference sequence).

This clonotype was recorded a few times. The chain recombines TRBV28 with TRBJ1-4; maybe TRBD1 (6 bases). There are 15 residues in the CDR3. Trimming shortened V by 1 base and J by 3 bases, and 9 bases separated the two germline ends. Germline lookup yields CDR1 MDHEN and CDR2 SYDVKM. The CDR3 reads CASSLSGAANEKLFF. DNA of the CDR3: TGTGCCAGCAGTTTATCGGGGGCGGCTAATGAAAAACTGTTTTTT.

The table lists this clonotype with many counts. The chain carries TRBV29-1 and TRBJ1-1; D ambiguous. Germline V gives CDR1 SQVTM, CDR2 ANQGSEA. With 3 bases removed from V and 3 bases from J, the gap between germline ends came to 11 bases. The CDR3 totals 13 residues. DNA for the CDR3: TGCAGCGTTGAGATCAGGATGGACACTGAAGCTTTCTTT. It yields the protein CSVEIRMDTEAFF.

The chain couples TRBV29-1 to TRBJ1-1, with 7 bases aligning to TRBD1. Looked up from germline, CDR1 is SQVTM and CDR2 is ANQGSEA. This CDR3 contains 15 residues. V was clipped by 6 bases and J by 1 base; unmatched bases: 11. Here the CDR3 reads CSVPRQGGANTEAFF. CDR3 nucleotide sequence: TGCAGCGTCCCCCGGCAGGGGGGAGCGAACACTGAAGCTTTCTTT.

This clonotype was recorded many times. The chain recombines TRBV7-9 with TRBJ2-7, with D possibly matching TRBD2 (5 bases). V was shortened by 5 bases and J by 6 bases, with 14 bases between the two germline ends. The germline V gene encodes CDR1 SEHNR and CDR2 FQNEAQ (reference sequence). CDR3 length: 13 residues. The CDR3 DNA reads as TGTGCCAGCAGCCCAGGAGGAGGCTCCGAGCAGTACTTC. As protein: CASSPGGGSEQYF.

This clonotype has more than one count but fewer than ten. V and J are TRBV12-3 or TRBV12-4 and TRBJ1-4, with TRBD1 identical over 9 bases. This CDR3 spans 14 amino acids. V lost 4 bases to trimming and J lost 5 bases; unmatched junction nucleotides: 2. The CDR3 DNA reads TGTGCCAGCAGTTACAGGGGGCACAATGAAAAACTGTTTTTT. Translated: CASSYRGHNEKLFF.